This T cell receptor beta chain was observed in a study of identical twins. Points from the study as a whole: Interpretation of the results relied on cross-sectional statistical analysis and not on following the same donors. Some out-of-frame alpha sequences were shared by twins, and these showed excess low generation probability.

V lost 7 bases, J lost 5 bases, and 9 bases stayed unmatched. The CDR3 is 14 residues long. Looked up from germline, CDR1 is MDHEN and CDR2 is SYDVKM. A single record per CDR3 protein comes from TCRdb applying MiXCR to the 5' RACE reads. The table records some 590,000 distinct CDR3 sequences, 9.6% of them present only once. A few counts support this clonotype. The antigen is unknown. Another study also made use of these data, one on yellow fever vaccine responses in identical twins. That paper notes: Reported findings indicate that twins' vaccine T cell responses seemed partially convergent, partially personalized.

This TCR was recovered from a woman aged 18-35 years in good health. Source material: PBMCs. The chain carries TRBV28 and TRBJ2-5; 8 positions match TRBD2. As DNA, the CDR3 is TGTGCCAGCATGAGTGGCGGGAGGCAGGAGACCCAGTACTTC. Translating it yields CASMSGGRQETQYF.